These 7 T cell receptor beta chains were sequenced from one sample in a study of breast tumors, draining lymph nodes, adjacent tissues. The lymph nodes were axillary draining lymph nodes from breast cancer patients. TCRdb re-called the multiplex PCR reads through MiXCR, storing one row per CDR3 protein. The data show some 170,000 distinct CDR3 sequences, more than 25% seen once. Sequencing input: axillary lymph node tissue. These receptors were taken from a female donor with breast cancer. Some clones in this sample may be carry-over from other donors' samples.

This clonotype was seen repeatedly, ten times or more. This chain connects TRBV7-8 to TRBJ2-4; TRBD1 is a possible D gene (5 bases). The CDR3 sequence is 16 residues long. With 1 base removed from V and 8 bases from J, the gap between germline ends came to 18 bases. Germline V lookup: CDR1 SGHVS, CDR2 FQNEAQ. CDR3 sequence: CASSLGSARGPDIQYF. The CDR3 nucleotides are TGTGCCAGCAGCTTAGGGTCGGCTAGGGGTCCTGACATTCAGTACTTC. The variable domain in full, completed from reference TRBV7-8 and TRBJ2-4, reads GAGVSQSPRYKVAKRGQDVALRCDPISGHVSLFWYQQALGQGPEFLTYFQNEAQLDKSGLPSDRFFAERPEGSVSTLKIQRTQQEDSAVYLCASSLGSARGPDIQYFGAGTRLSVL.

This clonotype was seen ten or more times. CDR3 sequence reads: CSAEPLLGVSGNTIYF. For the CDR3, the DNA is TGCAGCGCTGAGCCCCTTTTGGGTGTCTCTGGAAACACCATATATTTT. The chain carries TRBV29-1 and TRBJ1-3; D remains ambiguous. Germline CDR1 SQVTM, CDR2 ANQGSEA. The CDR3 has 16 amino acids. V lost 7 bases and J 0 bases, leaving 19 bases between the germline ends.

The CDR3 region is CASSSGGLATDTQYF. As DNA, the CDR3 is TGTGCCAGCAGTAGCGGGGGGCTCGCCACAGATACGCAGTATTTT. The chain is built from TRBV9 and TRBJ2-3; 10 nucleotides align to TRBD2. CDR3 length equals 15 residues. The ends lost 5 bases at V and 2 bases at J; junction bases unmatched: 5. Germline assignment: CDR1 SGDLS and CDR2 YYNGEE. Supplemented by reference TRBV9 and TRBJ2-3, the full variable domain reads DSGVTQTPKHLITATGQRVTLRCSPRSGDLSVYWYQQSLDQGLQFLIQYYNGEERAKGNILERFSAQQFPDLHSELNLSSLELGDSALYFCASSSGGLATDTQYFGPGTRLTVL.

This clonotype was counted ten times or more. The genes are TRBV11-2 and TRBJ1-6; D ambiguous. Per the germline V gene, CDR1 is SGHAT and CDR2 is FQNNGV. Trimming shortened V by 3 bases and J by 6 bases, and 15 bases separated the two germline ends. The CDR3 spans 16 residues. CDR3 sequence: CASSFAGEGFNSPLHF. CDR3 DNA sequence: TGTGCCAGCAGCTTCGCCGGTGAGGGATTTAATTCACCCCTCCACTTT.

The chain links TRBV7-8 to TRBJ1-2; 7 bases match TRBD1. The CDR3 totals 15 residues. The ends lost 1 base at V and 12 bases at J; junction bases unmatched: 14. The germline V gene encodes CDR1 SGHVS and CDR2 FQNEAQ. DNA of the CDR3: TGTGCCAGCAGCTTAGGAGGCCTGAACACAGGGGCGGACACCTTC. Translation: CASSLGGLNTGADTF.

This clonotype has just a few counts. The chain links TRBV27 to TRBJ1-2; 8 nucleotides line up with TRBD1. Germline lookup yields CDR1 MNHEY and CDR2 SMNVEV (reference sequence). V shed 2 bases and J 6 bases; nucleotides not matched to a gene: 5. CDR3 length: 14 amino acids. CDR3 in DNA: TGTGCCAGCAGTTTACAGGGGGCGTATGATGGCTACACCTTC. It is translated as CASSLQGAYDGYTF.

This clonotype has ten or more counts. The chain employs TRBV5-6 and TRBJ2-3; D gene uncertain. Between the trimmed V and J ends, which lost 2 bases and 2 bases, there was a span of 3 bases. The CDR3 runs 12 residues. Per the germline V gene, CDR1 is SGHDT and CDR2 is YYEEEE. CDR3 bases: TGTGCCAGCAGCTTATACACAGATACGCAGTATTTT. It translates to CASSLYTDTQYF. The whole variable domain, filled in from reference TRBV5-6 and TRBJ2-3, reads DAGVTQSPTHLIKTRGQQVTLRCSPKSGHDTVSWYQQALGQGPQFIFQYYEEEERQRGNFPDRFSGHQFPNYSSELNVNALLLGDSALYLCASSLYTDTQYFGPGTRLTVL.